The next 4 T cell receptor beta chains were all read from a single sample in a study of blood T cell repertoires in COVID-19 (dated by TCRdb to the early 2020s). Library preparation used the immunoSEQ multiplex PCR assay. This is the immuneACCESS table as TCRdb keeps it, with only in-frame sequences that have V and J called. A part of the clones is gone; compared with another copy, unresolved V genes explain less than half, and the rest is unexplained. This sample lists roughly 100,000 clones; more than 80% were detected once. The ten largest clones represent less than 40% of the sample. The material sequenced was peripheral blood. The receptors come from a woman aged 80 or over with acute or convalescent COVID-19.

V is TRBV18 and J is TRBJ2-2, with TRBD1 identical over 8 bases. Trimming removed 3 bases from V and 3 bases from J; junction bases left unmatched: 6. The germline gives CDR1 KGHSH, CDR2 LQKENI. This CDR3 spans 16 amino acids. The CDR3 reads CASSPATGVDTGELFF. DNA of the CDR3: TGTGCCAGCTCACCTGCGACAGGGGTGGACACCGGGGAGCTGTTTTTT.

This clone was counted once. The chain has TRBV5-1 and TRBJ1-1; D possibly corresponds to TRBD1 (5 bases). Germline CDR1 is SGHRS and CDR2 is YFSETQ. The V gene lost 0 bases and the J gene lost 1 base, with 10 bases spanning the gap. CDR3 length: 15 residues. CDR3: CASSLARQTNTEAFF. The CDR3 nucleotides read TGCGCCAGCAGCTTGGCCAGACAGACGAACACTGAAGCTTTCTTT.

This chain connects TRBV5-1 to TRBJ2-7; 11 bases line up with TRBD1. The germline V gene encodes CDR1 SGHRS and CDR2 YFSETQ. Trimming cost V 2 bases and J 4 bases; bases outside gene matches: 5. The CDR3 is 15 residues long. For the CDR3, the DNA is TGCGCCAGCAGCTTCACCGGGACAGGGGGGTACGAGCAGTACTTC. Translation gives CASSFTGTGGYEQYF.

The CDR3 bases are TGTGCCTGGAGTGAGGGGGTCGGGGAGCTGTTTTTT. Translation gives CAWSEGVGELFF. The chain combines TRBV30 with TRBJ2-2; D might be TRBD1 (6 bases). The germline CDR1 and CDR2 sequences are GTSNPN and SVGIG (reference sequence). The CDR3 spans 12 residues. With 1 base removed from V and 7 bases from J, the gap between germline ends came to 7 bases.